What follows is one TCR beta chain and its context. Its antigen remains unidentified. CDR3 size: 12 residues. In triplicate, each CD8+ T cell subset was sorted at under 350,000 cells per replicate. The sample originates from a study of CXCR3-negative and CXCR3-positive naive CD8 T cells. Study-level information: Across all libraries, TRB reads numbered roughly 140 million, with about 1.5 +/- 0.3 million in each library. Whole-study results and caveats: CXCR3 levels fell partly with cryopreservation; most assays relied on fresh PBMCs. Similar TRBV-TRBJ gene usage was seen in naive CXCR3-negative and CXCR3-positive cells, but not in memory cells.

It was by 5' RACE with UMI labels that the TRB cDNA libraries were prepared. TCRdb reprocessed the 5' RACE reads and stores each CDR3 protein as one record, lacking DNA. This table lists about 41,000 distinct CDR3 sequences. V is TRBV21-1 and J is TRBJ2-7. TRBV21-1 is a listed pseudogene. The sample consisted of naive CXCR3- CD8+ T cells from blood. Specified subset: CD45RO-CCR7+CD27+CD95- naive CD8+ T cells lacking CXCR3 (TNR3-). This receptor was identified in a human donor in good health. Some clones in this sample may be carry-over from other donors' samples. The CDR3 reads CASSRRTYEQYF.